Shown below are 20 T cell receptor beta chains from a single sample sequenced in a study of T cells in Graves' hyperthyroidism and ophthalmopathy. Amplification yielded TCR beta CDR3 regions, with RNA transcripts as the source. Primed by the HTBI set, a first-round RT-PCR was run on the TCR CDR3. A single record per CDR3 protein comes from TCRdb applying MiXCR to the multiplex PCR reads. Of about 550,000 distinct CDR3 sequences listed, less than 25% were seen once; the top ten hold around a quarter. Sequenced sample: blood. These receptors all stem from a man aged 18 to 30 with Graves' hyperthyroidism.

This clonotype was counted many times. The V and J genes are TRBV19 and TRBJ1-6; no definite D call. Looked up from germline, CDR1 is LNHDA and CDR2 is SQIVND (reference sequence). V dropped 5 bases and J dropped 8 bases, with 10 bases sitting between them. The CDR3 spans 13 residues. In nucleotides, the CDR3 is TGTGCCAGTAGTTCAGGACTTGATTCACCCCTCCACTTT. This translates into CASSSGLDSPLHF.

This chain uses TRBV5-1 with TRBJ2-5; D perhaps matches TRBD2 (5 bases). The CDR3 runs to 13 residues. V lost 5 bases and J lost 4, with 12 bases in between. Germline CDR1 and CDR2: SGHRS and YFSETQ. For the CDR3, the DNA is TGCGCCAGCAGTGAACCTAGCTCAGAGACCCAGTACTTC. This encodes CASSEPSSETQYF.

There are a few counts of this clonotype. The chain employs TRBV12-3 or TRBV12-4 and TRBJ2-4; a weak D match, TRBD1 (8 bases). The CDR3 has 14 amino acids. The V end lost 10 bases, the J end lost 4 bases, and 17 bases lay between the germline ends. The CDR3: CATGGGGGKNIQYF. CDR3 bases: TGTGCCACAGGGGGCGGGGGAGGAAAAAACATTCAGTACTTC.

This clonotype was seen only once. V usage is TRBV28 and J usage is TRBJ1-2; a weak D match, TRBD1 (5 bases). V gave up 4 bases and J gave up 0 bases, with 12 bases separating them. The CDR3 has 15 amino acids. CDR1 is MDHEN, CDR2 SYDVKM, per germline. This chain's CDR3 is CASSWGRDPNYGYTF. CDR3 DNA sequence: TGTGCCAGCAGTTGGGGCAGGGATCCTAACTATGGCTACACCTTC.

This clonotype occurred many times. The chain has TRBV6-5 and TRBJ2-2; D is undetermined. Germline CDR1 reads MNHEY; CDR2 reads SVGAGI. V dropped 8 bases and J dropped 8 bases, with 12 bases sitting between them. This CDR3 contains 12 residues. CDR3 protein: CASRSDRGELFF. In nucleotides, the CDR3 is TGTGCCAGCCGCTCGGATCGAGGGGAGCTGTTTTTT.

This clonotype was observed many times. The chain couples TRBV10-3 to TRBJ2-5; 13 nucleotides line up with TRBD2. This CDR3 is 17 amino acids long. The germline V gene has CDR1 ENHRY and CDR2 SYGVKD. Trimming took 0 bases from V and 3 from J; bases not matched to a gene: 4. The CDR3 region is CAISESGLAGIEETQYF. The CDR3 DNA reads as TGTGCCATCAGTGAGTCGGGACTAGCGGGGATAGAAGAGACCCAGTACTTC.

The table lists this clonotype with many counts. This chain uses TRBV9 with TRBJ1-2; the D gene is possibly TRBD1 (5 bases). V dropped 3 bases and J dropped 0 bases, with 6 bases sitting between them. The V gene's germline CDR1 is SGDLS and CDR2 YYNGEE. CDR3 size: 13 residues. CDR3 sequence: CASSGGANYGYTF. The CDR3 nucleotides are TGTGCCAGCAGCGGAGGGGCTAACTATGGCTACACCTTC.

This clonotype was counted many times. The chain combines TRBV12-3 or TRBV12-4 with TRBJ1-5, with 8 bases that match TRBD1. The J segment lost 2 bases and the V segment lost 5 bases, leaving 5 bases of the junction unmatched. The CDR3 has 15 residues. The DNA for the CDR3 is TGTGCCAGCAGTCCGGACAGGGCGGGCAATCAGCCCCAGCATTTT. It is translated as CASSPDRAGNQPQHF.

This clonotype has a count of ten or more. The chain carries TRBV20-1 and TRBJ2-7; TRBD1 might be the D (6 bases). The CDR3 contains 14 residues. Germline CDR1 DFQATT, CDR2 SNEGSKA (reference sequence). Trimming left V 5 bases short and J 0 bases short, with 14 bases between. CDR3 DNA: TGCAGTGCTCCCCAAACAGGGAGCTCCTACGAGCAGTACTTC. The encoded protein is CSAPQTGSSYEQYF.

This clonotype was recorded many times. This chain links TRBV11-1 with TRBJ1-2; D is uncertain. This CDR3 has 15 residues. V shed 5 bases and J shed 7 bases, with 20 bases lying between them. The V gene's germline CDR1 is SGHAT and CDR2 FQDESV (reference sequence). The CDR3 DNA reads TGTGCCAGCAGCCCCACGGCTTCGCCAGACTCTGGCTACACCTTC. As protein: CASSPTASPDSGYTF.

This clonotype has at least ten counts. This chain joins TRBV3-1 and TRBJ2-7; D gene uncertain. The CDR3 spans 13 residues. The V end lost 3 bases, the J end lost 2 bases, and 8 bases lay between the germline ends. Germline CDR1 and CDR2: LGHDT and YNNKEL (reference sequence). The CDR3 protein is CASSQIPAYEQYF. Here the CDR3 DNA reads TGTGCCAGCAGCCAGATACCGGCCTACGAGCAGTACTTC.

This clonotype was detected ten times or more. This sequence joins TRBV4-1 and TRBJ1-1; unclear D gene. Trimming stripped 7 bases from V and 1 base from J, with 10 bases between. The CDR3 spans 13 residues. Germline loops: CDR1 MGHRA, CDR2 YSYEKL. The CDR3 loop reads CASNVRRNTEAFF. Here the CDR3 DNA reads TGCGCCAGCAACGTCAGGAGGAACACTGAAGCTTTCTTT.

In this sample, this clonotype turned up a few times. This chain uses TRBV5-1 with TRBJ2-2, with D unclear. CDR1 is SGHRS, CDR2 YFSETQ, per germline. V was clipped by 5 bases and J by 8 bases, with 7 bases between them. The CDR3 totals 11 residues. The CDR3 loop is CASRMLGELFF. The CDR3 DNA follows: TGCGCCAGCAGGATGCTAGGGGAGCTGTTTTTT. The variable domain in full, completed from reference TRBV5-1 and TRBJ2-2, reads KAGVTQTPRYLIKTRGQQVTLSCSPISGHRSVSWYQQTPGQGLQFLFEYFSETQRNKGNFPGRFSGRQFSNSRSEMNVSTLELGDSALYLCASRMLGELFFGEGSRLTVL.

At least ten counts were recorded for this clonotype. This rearrangement joins TRBV12-3 or TRBV12-4 to TRBJ2-2; maybe TRBD2 (6 bases). V was shortened by 0 bases and J by 7 bases, with 6 bases between the two germline ends. CDR3 size: 13 residues. Here the CDR3 reads CASSLAGGGELFF. The DNA for the CDR3 is TGTGCCAGCAGTTTAGCGGGAGGCGGGGAGCTGTTTTTT.

This clonotype was counted at least ten times. As DNA, the CDR3 is TGTGCCAGTAGTTTTCAGCTTTTTGATGGCTACACCTTC. Amino acids: CASSFQLFDGYTF. The chain is built from TRBV19 and TRBJ1-2; unclear D gene. Trimming removed 5 bases at V and 6 bases at J, with 13 bases between. The CDR3 is made up of 13 amino acids. The V gene's germline CDR1 is LNHDA and CDR2 SQIVND (reference sequence).

This clonotype was detected many times. The genes are TRBV27 and TRBJ1-5; D unclear. CDR3 size: 13 residues. Trimming cost V 5 bases and J 4 bases, with 9 bases left between them. The germline gives CDR1 MNHEY, CDR2 SMNVEV (reference sequence). This chain's CDR3 is CASSPMGNQPQHF. The DNA of the CDR3 is TGTGCCAGCAGTCCCATGGGAAATCAGCCCCAGCATTTT.

A few counts support this clonotype. The gene calls are TRBV9 and TRBJ2-2; 9 bases match TRBD1. Germline V lookup: CDR1 SGDLS, CDR2 YYNGEE. Trimming took 3 bases from V and 4 from J; bases not matched to a gene: 7. The CDR3 totals 16 residues. The CDR3 bases are TGTGCCAGCAGCGCAACCGGGACAGGGAGCACCGGGGAGCTGTTTTTT. It specifies CASSATGTGSTGELFF.

The V gene is TRBV6-5, the J gene TRBJ1-2; no reliable D call. The germline V gene has CDR1 MNHEY and CDR2 SVGAGI. Trimming cost V 0 bases and J 8 bases, with 13 bases left between them. The CDR3 has 14 residues. Here the CDR3 reads CASSYSRGSMGYTF. The CDR3 DNA reads TGTGCCAGCAGTTACTCTCGGGGATCTATGGGCTACACCTTC.

This clonotype was recorded many times. The rearrangement links TRBV20-1 to TRBJ2-7; 10 nucleotides match TRBD1. Germline CDR1 reads DFQATT; CDR2 reads SNEGSKA (reference sequence). Trimming took 5 bases from V and 5 from J; bases not matched to a gene: 12. The CDR3 runs 15 residues. CDR3 DNA sequence: TGCAGTGCTCCCCCCCCGGGACAGGGGATCAACGAGCAGTACTTC. Amino acids: CSAPPPGQGINEQYF.

This clonotype has at least ten counts. The V gene is TRBV28, the J gene TRBJ1-6; D is unresolved. V dropped 5 bases and J dropped 2 bases, with 10 bases sitting between them. The CDR3 contains 15 residues. Germline V gene sequence: CDR1 MDHEN, CDR2 SYDVKM. CDR3 protein: CASSLPVTYNSPLHF. In DNA form, the CDR3 reads TGTGCCAGCAGTCTCCCGGTTACCTATAATTCACCCCTCCACTTT.